Listed below are T cell receptor beta chains from one sample, sequenced in a study of CD8 T cells in ankylosing spondylitis. TCRdb processed the 5' RACE reads anew with MiXCR; each CDR3 protein has one entry. The data show a few hundred thousand distinct CDR3 sequences, with about 20% seen just once and around 16% held by the top ten. Sequenced input: blood, either unsorted or a sorted T cell fraction (not recorded which). These receptors were collected from a male donor with ankylosing spondylitis. CDR3s include the opening cysteine and the closing phenylalanine or tryptophan. The D gene is left open where the match is weak. Only part of the rows carry a size: once, few, many, or a class if the clone is expanded.

V	size	J	D	DNA	CDR3
TRBV29-1	many	TRBJ2-1	TRBD2	TGCAGCGCTGGACTAGCGGGCGACAATGAGCAGTTCTTC	CSAGLAGDNEQFF
TRBV20-1	many	TRBJ2-4	TRBD2	TGCAGTGCTAGAGATTTTGAGGCTACCATCACTAGCGGTAGAGACATTCAGTACTTC	CSARDFEATITSGRDIQYF
TRBV14	.	TRBJ2-2	.	TGTGCCAGCAGCCAAATCCGGAGGGGTACGAACACCGGGGAGCTGTTTTTT	CASSQIRRGTNTGELFF
TRBV18	many	TRBJ2-5	.	TGTGCCAGCTCACGGGTAACTTCGGAGACCCAGTACTTC	CASSRVTSETQYF
TRBV4-1	few	TRBJ2-1	TRBD2	TGCGCCAGCAGCCCCCTGGGACTAGCGGCGGTCAATGAGCAGTTCTTC	CASSPLGLAAVNEQFF
TRBV27	.	TRBJ2-1	.	TGTGCCAGCAGTTTATCCTGGGGGATAGACAATGAGCAGTTCTTC	CASSLSWGIDNEQFF
TRBV28	few	TRBJ2-7	TRBD1	TGTGCCAGCAGTCCACGACAGGGCCGTCTGTACTTC	CASSPRQGRLYF
TRBV21-1	.	TRBJ2-7	.	TGTGCCGAGGTGTGGCGGCGGGAGCTCTCCTACGAGCAGTACTTC	CAEVWRRELSYEQYF
TRBV19	.	TRBJ2-1	.	TGTGCCAGTAGTATATTGTCTTGGGGGGACCCTTACAATGAGCAGTTCTTC	CASSILSWGDPYNEQFF
TRBV30	few	TRBJ1-6	.	TGTGCCTGGCGAATGGGATCACCCCTCCACTTT	CAWRMGSPLHF
TRBV12-3/TRBV12-4	few	TRBJ2-7	.	TGTGCCATCGGTCGGGGCAGGCTCGGCGAGCAGTACTTC	CAIGRGRLGEQYF